This T cell receptor beta chain derives from a study of blood T cell repertoires in COVID-19. The CDR3 is 16 amino acids. Germline V CDR1 and CDR2: SGDLS, YYNGEE. The J segment lost 4 bases and the V segment lost 0 bases, leaving 0 bases of the junction unmatched. Assay used: immunoSEQ multiplex PCR; TCRdb lists only in-frame clones, some missing. Here the sample spans 220,000 or so clones, about 86% being singletons. This clone was detected only once. The receptor's source is a woman aged 40 to 50 with acute COVID-19. Sequenced: PBMCs or T cells enriched from blood (not recorded which). V usage is TRBV9 and J usage is TRBJ2-3; TRBD2 aligns across 15 bases. CDR3 residues: CASSVGTSGRADTQYF. For the CDR3, the DNA is TGTGCCAGCAGCGTAGGGACTAGCGGGAGGGCAGATACGCAGTATTTT.